This T cell receptor (beta chain) was identified in a study of blood T cell repertoires in COVID-19. Study at large: The samples span acute and convalescent COVID-19 from the United States, Italy and Spain.

Produced via immunoSEQ multiplex PCR; TCRdb's table is partial and in-frame only. The table lists roughly 250,000 clones, approximately 90% of them singletons. Trimming took 5 bases from V and 4 from J, leaving 15 bases between them. CDR3 length equals 15 residues. Germline assignment: CDR1 SEHNR and CDR2 FQNEAQ (reference sequence). This clonotype originated in a woman aged 40 to 50 with acute COVID-19. The rearrangement links TRBV7-9 to TRBJ2-1; perhaps TRBD2 as D (5 bases). Source material: PBMCs or T cells enriched from blood (not recorded which). CDR3 sequence reads: CASSPASLSYNEQFF. The DNA of the CDR3 is TGTGCCAGCAGCCCAGCTAGCCTATCTTACAATGAGCAGTTCTTC.